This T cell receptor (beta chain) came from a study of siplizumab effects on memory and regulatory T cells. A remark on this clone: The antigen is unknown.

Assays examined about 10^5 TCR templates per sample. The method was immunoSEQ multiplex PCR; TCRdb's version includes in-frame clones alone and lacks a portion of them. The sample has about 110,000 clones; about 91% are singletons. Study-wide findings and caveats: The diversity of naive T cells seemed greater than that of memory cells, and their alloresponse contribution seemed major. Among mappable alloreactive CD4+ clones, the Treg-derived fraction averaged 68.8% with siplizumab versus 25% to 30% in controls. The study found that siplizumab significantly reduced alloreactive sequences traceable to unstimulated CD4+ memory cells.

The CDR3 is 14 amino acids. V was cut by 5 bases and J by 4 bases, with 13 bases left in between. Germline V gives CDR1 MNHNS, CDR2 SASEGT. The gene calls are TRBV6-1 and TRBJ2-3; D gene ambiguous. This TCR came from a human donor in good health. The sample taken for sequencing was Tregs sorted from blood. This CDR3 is CASSPTSGADTQYF. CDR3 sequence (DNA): TGTGCCAGCAGTCCGACCTCAGGAGCAGATACGCAGTATTTT.